This record looks at one T cell receptor beta chain sequence and its context. The antigen is undetermined. These data come from a study of CD4 T cells in relation to SARS-CoV-2 and coronaviruses. This CDR3 has 17 amino acids. V lost 0 bases, J lost 3 bases, and 8 bases stayed unmatched. CDR1 is LGHDT and CDR2 is YNNKEL in the germline V gene (reference sequence). CD4+ T cells from unexposed donors were obtained before the COVID-19 pandemic (2011-2018). Isolation of CD4+ T cells took place after around eleven days in culture. Generated by immunoSEQ multiplex PCR, the TCRdb table keeps only in-frame clones and is missing some. This sample has tens of thousands of clones, with around four fifths found just once.

The chain uses TRBV3-1 (or the pseudogene TRBV3-2) and TRBJ1-5; TRBD1 matches 7 bases. The source material was CD4+ T cells from PBMCs, cultured in vitro. The sequence was collected from a human donor in good health. The CDR3: CASSQDRGTALNQPQHF. For the CDR3, the DNA is TGTGCCAGCAGCCAAGATCGCGGGACAGCACTCAATCAGCCCCAGCATTTT.